This T cell receptor beta chain stems from a study of blood T cell repertoires in COVID-19. Study-level information: Italy, Spain and the United States were the sources of the convalescent and acute COVID-19 samples. Sample material is recorded as cDNA or gDNA derived from T cells, B-cell-depleted T cells, or PBMCs.

The V and J ends lost 4 bases and 5 bases, in that order; junction bases with no gene match: 12. CDR3 length: 17 residues. Germline-derived CDR1 and CDR2 are SGHAT and FQNNGV. As originally analysed: For nucleated cells, counts were estimated from reference gene primer amplification. The repertoire was sequenced with immunoSEQ multiplex PCR; TCRdb's copy has only in-frame clones and lacks some. V, J and clone size reflect that table, while D and trimming were determined from the DNA. This sample has about 310,000 clones, with approximately 90% found just once. This receptor was obtained from a man younger than 35 with active or convalescent COVID-19. The chain uses TRBV11-2 and TRBJ2-2; 8 bases fit TRBD2. The sample consisted of peripheral blood. The chain's CDR3 is CASSSPPAGGSTGELFF. The CDR3 coding sequence is TGTGCCAGCAGCTCCCCCCCGGCGGGGGGCAGTACCGGGGAGCTGTTTTTT. The full variable domain, its missing parts supplied by reference TRBV11-2 and TRBJ2-2, is EAGVAQSPRYKIIEKRQSVAFWCNPISGHATLYWYQQILGQGPKLLIQFQNNGVVDDSQLPKDRFSAERLKGVDSTLKIQPAKLEDSAVYLCASSSPPAGGSTGELFFGEGSRLTVL.